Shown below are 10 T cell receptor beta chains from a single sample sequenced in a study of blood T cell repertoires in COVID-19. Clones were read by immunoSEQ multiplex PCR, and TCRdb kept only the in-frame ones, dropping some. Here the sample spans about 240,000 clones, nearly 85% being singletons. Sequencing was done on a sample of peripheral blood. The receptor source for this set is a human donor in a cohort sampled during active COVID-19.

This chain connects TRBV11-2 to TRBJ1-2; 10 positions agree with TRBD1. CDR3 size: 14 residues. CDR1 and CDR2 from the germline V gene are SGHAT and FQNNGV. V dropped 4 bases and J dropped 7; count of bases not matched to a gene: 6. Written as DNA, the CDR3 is TGTGCCAGCAGCTCTGACAGGGGGCAAGGTGGCTACACCTTC. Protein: CASSSDRGQGGYTF.

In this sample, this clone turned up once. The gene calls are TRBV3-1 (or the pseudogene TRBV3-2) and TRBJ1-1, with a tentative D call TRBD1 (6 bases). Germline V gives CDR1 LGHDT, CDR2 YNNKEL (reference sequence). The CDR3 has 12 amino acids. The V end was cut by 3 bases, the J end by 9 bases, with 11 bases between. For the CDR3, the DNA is TGTGCCAGCAGCCAGGTTACAGGGAAAGCTTTCTTT. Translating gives CASSQVTGKAFF.

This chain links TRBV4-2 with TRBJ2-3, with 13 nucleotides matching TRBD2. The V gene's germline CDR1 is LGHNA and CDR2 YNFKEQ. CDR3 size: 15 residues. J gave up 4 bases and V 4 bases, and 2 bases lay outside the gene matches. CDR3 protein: CASSLTSGRSDTQYF. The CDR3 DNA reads TGTGCCAGCAGCCTGACTAGCGGGAGGTCAGATACGCAGTATTTT.

The CDR3 DNA reads as TGTGCCAGCAGCTTATCCGCAAGGACAGGGGACTCTGGAAACACCATATATTTT. Translated: CASSLSARTGDSGNTIYF. The V gene is TRBV5-5, the J gene TRBJ1-3; TRBD1 agrees at 9 bases. Germline loops: CDR1 SGHKS, CDR2 YYEKEE (reference sequence). The ends lost 2 bases at V and 0 bases at J; junction bases unmatched: 9. The CDR3 has 18 residues.

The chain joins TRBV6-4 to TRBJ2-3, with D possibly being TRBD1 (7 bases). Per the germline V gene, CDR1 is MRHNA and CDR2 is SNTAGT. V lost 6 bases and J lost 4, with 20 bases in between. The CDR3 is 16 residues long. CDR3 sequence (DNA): TGTGCCAGCAGAGGAGCGGGCCAGGGGGTATCAGATACGCAGTATTTT. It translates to CASRGAGQGVSDTQYF.

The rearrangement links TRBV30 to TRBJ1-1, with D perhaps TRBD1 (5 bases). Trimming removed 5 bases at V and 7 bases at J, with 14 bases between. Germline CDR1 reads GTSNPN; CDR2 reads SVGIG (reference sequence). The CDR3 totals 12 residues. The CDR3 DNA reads TGTGCCTGGGGCCCCCGGGGGAATGAAGCTTTCTTT. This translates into CAWGPRGNEAFF.

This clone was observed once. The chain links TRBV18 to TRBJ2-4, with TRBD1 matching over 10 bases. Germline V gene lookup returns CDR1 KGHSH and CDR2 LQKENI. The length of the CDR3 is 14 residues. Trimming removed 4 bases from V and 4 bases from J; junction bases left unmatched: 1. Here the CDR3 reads CASSQDRGKNIQYF. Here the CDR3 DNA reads TGTGCCAGCTCACAGGACAGGGGGAAAAACATTCAGTACTTC.

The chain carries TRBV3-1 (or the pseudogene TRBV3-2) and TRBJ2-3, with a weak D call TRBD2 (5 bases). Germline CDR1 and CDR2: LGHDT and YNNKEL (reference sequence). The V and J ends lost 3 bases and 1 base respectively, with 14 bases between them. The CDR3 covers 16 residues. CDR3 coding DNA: TGTGCCAGCAGCCACCCCCTCGGGCGGGGCACAGATACGCAGTATTTT. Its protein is CASSHPLGRGTDTQYF.

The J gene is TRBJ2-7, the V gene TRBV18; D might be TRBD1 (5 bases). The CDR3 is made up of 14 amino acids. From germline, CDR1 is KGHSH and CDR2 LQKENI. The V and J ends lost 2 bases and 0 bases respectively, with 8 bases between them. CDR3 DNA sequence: TGTGCCAGCTCACCAGGTAGGGGCTCCTACGAGCAGTACTTC. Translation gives CASSPGRGSYEQYF.

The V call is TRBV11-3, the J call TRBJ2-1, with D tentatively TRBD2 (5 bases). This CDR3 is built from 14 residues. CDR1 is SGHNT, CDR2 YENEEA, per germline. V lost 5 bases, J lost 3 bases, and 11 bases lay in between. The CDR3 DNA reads TGTGCCAGCAGCCCCTTTCGGGACTACAATGAGCAGTTCTTC. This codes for CASSPFRDYNEQFF.